This T cell receptor beta chain appears in the sequencing data of a study of T cell clonotyping in hematopoietic cell transplantation. General study findings and limits: After transplant, recipient diversity fell while pathologically expanded clonotypes grew through day 180.

TCRdb's copy holds only in-frame clones and misses some; the assay was immunoSEQ multiplex PCR. The sample holds about 10,000 clones, more than 85% seen once. Turning to this clone: The antigen is unknown.

With V trimmed by 0 bases and J by 3 bases, 8 bases remained unmatched. There are 17 residues in the CDR3. Germline V gives CDR1 SQVTM, CDR2 ANQGSEA. This sample's time point: recipient sample about 28 days before transplant, after cytoreduction. This chain connects TRBV29-1 to TRBJ2-2, with 9 bases identical to TRBD2. This TCR was recovered from a middle-aged woman with acute myeloid leukemia. Some clones in this sample may be carry-over from other donors' samples. Specimen: peripheral blood mononuclear cells, collected before stem cell transplant. The DNA of the CDR3 is TGCAGCGTTGAAGATCTGGGCGGGAGGGCCGACACCGGGGAGCTGTTTTTT. Protein product: CSVEDLGGRADTGELFF.